The clone carrying this TCR beta chain has at least ten counts. This sample was taken from a study of patients and donors after allogeneic stem cell transplantation. The J segment lost 6 bases and the V segment lost 3 bases, leaving 14 bases of the junction unmatched. This CDR3 comprises 17 residues. TCRdb reanalysed the RT-PCR reads using MiXCR and keeps one entry per CDR3 protein. The top ten hold around 5.5% of the sample, which has roughly 940,000 distinct CDR3 sequences, roughly 17% seen once. V usage is TRBV12-3 or TRBV12-4 and J usage is TRBJ2-1, with TRBD2 matching over 7 bases. Source material: blood, either unsorted or a sorted T cell fraction (not recorded which). This TCR derives from a human donor who was either an allogeneic HSCT recipient or a stem cell or donor lymphocyte infusion donor (not recorded which). It is not recorded whose cells these are; they may come from a transplant donor. The CDR3 protein is CASSFSLLAWSSNEQFF. The CDR3 nucleotides are TGTGCCAGCAGTTTCTCCTTACTAGCGTGGTCGAGCAATGAGCAGTTCTTC.